The T cell receptor (beta chain) described here comes from a study of blood T cell repertoires in COVID-19. Whole-study context: Samples representing acute and convalescent COVID-19 were sourced from the United States, Italy and Spain.

V dropped 2 bases and J dropped 4; count of bases not matched to a gene: 7. The germline V gene encodes CDR1 SGHDT and CDR2 YYEEEE. The CDR3 is 16 amino acids. In the authors' methods: Amplification with reference gene primers provided the estimates of nucleated cell counts. The data were produced by immunoSEQ multiplex PCR, yet TCRdb's version contains in-frame clones alone and is incomplete. V and J calls plus clone size are reproduced from that table; the DNA served to infer D and trimming. The repertoire holds 150,000 to 200,000 clones, with roughly four fifths as singletons. The origin of this receptor is a woman between 70 and 85 years old with COVID-19, enrolled during active disease. This chain joins TRBV5-6 and TRBJ2-2; TRBD2 matches at 8 bases. The sequenced sample was peripheral blood. The CDR3 here is CASSFLAREGTGELFF. The CDR3, as DNA: TGTGCCAGCAGCTTTTTGGCTCGGGAGGGCACCGGGGAGCTGTTTTTT.